What follows are 22 T cell receptor beta chains derived from one specimen sequenced in a study of T-cell memory formation after mild COVID-19. TCRdb called the 5' RACE reads again in MiXCR, with one record for every CDR3 protein. The sample lists approximately 350,000 distinct CDR3 sequences, 10% to 15% occurring once. The sample comprised PBMCs or a T cell subset sorted from them (not recorded which). These receptors were collected from a man between 18 and 35 years old who had mild COVID-19 (a few samples of this study predate the infection). Cell type and time point are not known.

This clonotype showed up just a few times. This chain joins TRBV6-2 or TRBV6-3 and TRBJ2-5, with 11 bases lining up with TRBD2. Germline values: CDR1 MNHEY, CDR2 SVGEGT. Trimming took 5 bases from V and 5 from J; bases not matched to a gene: 7. This CDR3 region has 15 residues. Here the CDR3 reads CASSQGLAAHETQYF. CDR3 in DNA: TGTGCCAGCAGTCAGGGACTAGCGGCCCATGAGACCCAGTACTTC.

The chain has TRBV29-1 and TRBJ2-7; TRBD1 agrees at 8 bases. In germline, CDR1 is SQVTM, CDR2 ANQGSEA. The CDR3 consists of 14 residues. The V and J ends lost 3 bases and 5 bases, in that order; junction bases with no gene match: 9. The CDR3: CSVEGTGGPHEQYF. The CDR3 DNA follows: TGCAGCGTTGAGGGTACAGGGGGGCCCCACGAGCAGTACTTC.

This clonotype showed up just a few times. This chain uses TRBV25-1 with TRBJ2-7; D unclear. Deletions cut 1 base from V and 6 bases from J, with 16 bases between. The CDR3 is made up of 15 amino acids. Germline V lookup: CDR1 MGHDK, CDR2 SYGVNS. The CDR3 loop reads CASSELSAGFGEQYF. The CDR3, as DNA: TGTGCCAGCAGTGAATTATCGGCAGGCTTCGGCGAGCAGTACTTC.

This clonotype was detected a few times. This sequence joins TRBV7-2 and TRBJ2-6; D ambiguous. CDR3 length: 14 residues. The V and J ends lost 1 base and 3 bases respectively, with 4 bases between them. Germline assignment: CDR1 SGHTA and CDR2 FQGNSA. CDR3 residues: CASSLGGGANVLTF. The CDR3 DNA sequence: TGTGCCAGCAGCTTAGGGGGTGGGGCCAACGTCCTGACTTTC. The variable domain in full, with the rest retrieved from reference TRBV7-2 and TRBJ2-6, is GAGVSQSPSNKVTEKGKDVELRCDPISGHTALYWYRQSLGQGLEFLIYFQGNSAPDKSGLPSDRFSAERTGGSVSTLTIQRTQQEDSAVYLCASSLGGGANVLTFGAGSRLTVL.

Ten or more counts support this clonotype. The genes are TRBV5-1 and TRBJ1-1; the D is unclear. Germline CDR1 and CDR2: SGHRS and YFSETQ. V lost 6 bases and J 1 base, leaving 10 bases between the germline ends. This CDR3 is built from 13 residues. CDR3 in DNA: TGCGCCAGCAAGGCCCTGGGGAACACTGAAGCTTTCTTT. Translating gives CASKALGNTEAFF.

V usage is TRBV7-2 and J usage is TRBJ1-2, with a possible D match to TRBD1 (6 bases). Trimming cost V 2 bases and J 3 bases, with 13 bases left between them. Germline values: CDR1 SGHTA, CDR2 FQGNSA. CDR3 length: 15 amino acids. DNA for the CDR3: TGTGCCAGCAGCTTATGGCCGGGGGCAGACTATGGCTACACCTTC. Translated: CASSLWPGADYGYTF.

This clonotype was observed a handful of times. The chain couples TRBV3-1 to TRBJ2-3; 8 nucleotides line up with TRBD1. V lost 4 bases to trimming and J lost 3 bases; unmatched junction nucleotides: 6. The germline V gene has CDR1 LGHDT and CDR2 YNNKEL (reference sequence). CDR3 size: 15 residues. This chain's CDR3 is CASSREQGVTDTQYF. The CDR3 bases are TGTGCCAGCAGCCGCGAACAGGGGGTGACAGATACGCAGTATTTT.

The CDR3 DNA reads as TGTGCCAGCAGCTTAAATCCGTCTAGCGGATACAATGAGCAGTTCTTC. It encodes CASSLNPSSGYNEQFF. The chain recombines TRBV7-2 with TRBJ2-1, with TRBD2 matching 7 bases. The CDR3 loop spans 16 amino acids. Germline assignment: CDR1 SGHTA and CDR2 FQGNSA. V dropped 2 bases and J dropped 4; count of bases not matched to a gene: 8.

This clonotype has only a few counts. The rearrangement joins TRBV29-1 to TRBJ1-2; the D gene is possibly TRBD1 (5 bases). The germline V gene encodes CDR1 SQVTM and CDR2 ANQGSEA. The V end lost 7 bases, the J end lost 1 base, and 10 bases lay between the germline ends. The length of the CDR3 is 12 residues. CDR3 nucleotide sequence: TGCAGCGCATGGGGGATTAACTATGGCTACACCTTC. Protein product: CSAWGINYGYTF.

The chain carries TRBV27 and TRBJ2-1; the match to TRBD2 covers 8 bases. The V gene end was trimmed by 5 bases and the J gene end by 9 bases; junction bases not matched to a gene: 21. The germline V gene has CDR1 MNHEY and CDR2 SMNVEV (reference sequence). This CDR3 has 18 residues. The CDR3 DNA follows: TGTGCCAGCAGTCCCTCCTCTGGATTGTCGGGGGGGCCAAGTGAGCAGTTCTTC. It codes for CASSPSSGLSGGPSEQFF.

This clonotype was detected a few times. This chain connects TRBV12-3 or TRBV12-4 to TRBJ1-1, with a tentative D call TRBD1 (6 bases). The CDR3 is made up of 16 amino acids. V was clipped by 11 bases and J by 0 bases, with 22 bases between them. CDR3: CASQGPGSVLNTEAFF. CDR3 coding DNA: TGTGCCTCACAGGGCCCAGGGAGTGTCCTGAACACTGAAGCTTTCTTT.

CDR3 residues: CSGKRGGIDTQYF. The CDR3 nucleotides are TGCAGTGGGAAGAGGGGGGGGATCGATACGCAGTATTTT. J is TRBJ2-3 and V is TRBV20-1, with D tentatively TRBD2 (7 bases). Per germline, CDR1 DFQATT and CDR2 SNEGSKA (reference sequence). V lost 7 bases and J 6 bases, leaving 17 bases between the germline ends. The CDR3 runs 13 residues.

The chain combines TRBV7-2 with TRBJ2-7, with D perhaps TRBD1 (6 bases). This CDR3 comprises 15 residues. CDR1 and CDR2 (germline): SGHTA, FQGNSA. V was trimmed by 5 bases and J by 7 bases, leaving 21 bases between them. CDR3 region: CASSPQTGLLKEQYF. The CDR3 region has the DNA TGTGCCAGCAGCCCACAGACAGGCCTCCTTAAGGAGCAGTACTTC.

The V gene is TRBV4-3, the J gene TRBJ2-2; 7 nucleotides line up with TRBD2. The CDR3 runs to 15 residues. After removal of 3 bases from V and 1 base from J, the junction contained 2 bases not matched to a gene. CDR1 LGHNA and CDR2 YSLEER come from the germline V gene. The CDR3 nucleotides are TGCGCCAGCAGCCAGTGGGGGGGGAACACCGGGGAGCTGTTTTTT. Its translation is CASSQWGGNTGELFF.

The chain has TRBV7-2 and TRBJ2-2; 7 nucleotides align to TRBD2. The V segment lost 4 bases and the J segment 9 bases; nucleotides outside the gene matches: 11. The CDR3 sequence is 15 residues long. In germline, CDR1 is SGHTA, CDR2 FQGNSA. As DNA, the CDR3 is TGTGCCAGCAGCTCCCGAATAGGGAGGGTTAGGGAGCTGTTTTTT. It codes for CASSSRIGRVRELFF.

The chain recombines TRBV6-6 with TRBJ1-5; D is undetermined. The CDR3 sequence is 13 residues long. The germline V gene has CDR1 MNHNY and CDR2 SVGAGI (reference sequence). Trimming removed 5 bases at V and 5 bases at J, with 10 bases between. The CDR3 nucleotides read TGTGCCAGCAGTCCAGAGTCCCATCAGCCCCAGCATTTT. It is translated as CASSPESHQPQHF.

This clonotype occurred a few times. This chain connects TRBV5-1 to TRBJ2-4; D is undetermined. The V gene lost 0 bases and the J gene lost 0 bases, with 10 bases spanning the gap. The CDR3 consists of 16 residues. In germline, CDR1 is SGHRS, CDR2 YFSETQ. CDR3 nucleotide sequence: TGCGCCAGCAGCTTGGAGGGCTCCATAGCCAAAAACATTCAGTACTTC. This codes for CASSLEGSIAKNIQYF.

This clonotype was counted many times. This chain joins TRBV7-9 and TRBJ2-1, with D possibly matching TRBD2 (6 bases). The V gene lost 4 bases and the J gene lost 5 bases, with 12 bases spanning the gap. There are 14 residues in the CDR3. Germline V gene data show CDR1 as SEHNR and CDR2 as FQNEAQ (reference sequence). The CDR3 region is CASSSGLSNNEQFF. The CDR3 bases are TGTGCCAGCAGCTCGGGACTTTCCAACAATGAGCAGTTCTTC. The full variable domain, its missing parts supplied by reference TRBV7-9 and TRBJ2-1, is DTGVSQNPRHKITKRGQNVTFRCDPISEHNRLYWYRQTLGQGPEFLTYFQNEAQLEKSRLLSDRFSAERPKGSFSTLEIQRTEQGDSAMYLCASSSGLSNNEQFFGPGTRLTVL.

V gene TRBV18 combines with J gene TRBJ2-7, with D perhaps TRBD1 (6 bases). Germline CDR1 and CDR2: KGHSH and LQKENI. Trimming pared 2 bases from V and 5 bases from J, leaving 13 bases between. The CDR3 is made up of 14 amino acids. CDR3 amino acids: CASSPMAGVDEQYV. The CDR3 nucleotides read TGTGCCAGCTCACCAATGGCAGGGGTGGACGAGCAGTACGTC.

This clonotype was observed at least ten times. The chain has TRBV5-1 and TRBJ2-5; 12 nucleotides match TRBD2. This CDR3 is built from 15 residues. Trimming at V came to 4 bases and at J to 2 bases, leaving 3 bases not matched to a gene. Germline V gives CDR1 SGHRS, CDR2 YFSETQ. CDR3 DNA: TGCGCCAGCAGCCCCGGACTAGCGGGGCAAGAGACCCAGTACTTC. It specifies CASSPGLAGQETQYF. Based on the CDR3 plus reference TRBV5-1 and TRBJ2-5, the full variable domain is KAGVTQTPRYLIKTRGQQVTLSCSPISGHRSVSWYQQTPGQGLQFLFEYFSETQRNKGNFPGRFSGRQFSNSRSEMNVSTLELGDSALYLCASSPGLAGQETQYFGPGTRLLVL.

This clonotype was picked up a small number of times. V and J are TRBV20-1 and TRBJ2-1, with D possibly being TRBD2 (7 bases). Germline V gene lookup returns CDR1 DFQATT and CDR2 SNEGSKA (reference sequence). The V end lost 3 bases, the J end lost 7 bases, and 16 bases lay between the germline ends. The CDR3 contains 14 residues. CDR3: CSARSGGPANEQFF. DNA of the CDR3: TGCAGTGCTAGGTCCGGGGGGCCGGCTAATGAGCAGTTCTTC.

This chain joins TRBV30 and TRBJ2-2; 7 bases are a match to TRBD2. Germline V gives CDR1 GTSNPN, CDR2 SVGIG (reference sequence). This CDR3 has 15 amino acids. V lost 6 bases to trimming and J lost 6 bases; unmatched junction nucleotides: 13. The CDR3 is CACHNGLGLAGELFF. For the CDR3, the DNA is TGTGCCTGCCACAACGGACTAGGGCTCGCCGGGGAGCTGTTTTTT.